This record looks at one T cell receptor (beta chain) sequence and its context. Its specificity is not known. This entry comes from a study of Ad26.COV2.S vaccination and SARS-CoV-2 variants. Turning to the study itself: A COV1001 Ad26.COV2.S trial-arm participant provided the sample.

Deletions cut 4 bases from V and 4 bases from J, with 14 bases between. This CDR3 spans 15 amino acids. Germline assignment: CDR1 MGHRA and CDR2 YSYEKL. TCRdb's table, derived via immunoSEQ multiplex PCR, lists solely in-frame clones and lacks some. Here the sample spans 300,000 to 400,000 clones, 75% to 90% being singletons. Treatment here: some 19 received Ad26.COV2.S at low or high dose, single or two shots; several received placebo; per-sample allocation not given. The samples date from day 63 after the first vaccine or placebo injection. Aged 18-55 years, donor was enrolled in Boston in about 2020. General study results and limits: Whether participants received vaccine or placebo, their non-spike TCR breadth was similar. The placebo group had lower spike-specific TCR breadth than the vaccine recipients did.

The sequencing here drew on peripheral blood, taken in a trial of Ad26.COV2.S vaccine versus placebo. The chain employs TRBV4-1 and TRBJ1-5, with D tentatively TRBD1 (6 bases). The TCR originated in a person between 18 and 59 years old who received the Ad26.COV2.S COVID-19 vaccine or a placebo. The CDR3 DNA is TGCGCCAGCAGCCCGTCGAGGGGGGCAAATCAGCCCCAGCATTTT. The encoded protein is CASSPSRGANQPQHF.